A selection of T cell receptor beta chains follows, all from one sample in a study of regulatory T cells in long-lasting Graves disease. From the multiplex PCR reads, TCRdb called clonotypes with MiXCR, one entry per CDR3 protein. The table has 300,000 to 500,000 distinct CDR3 sequences, less than 25% seen once. This specimen consisted of peripheral blood mononuclear cells (PBMCs), obtained when the disease was refractory, from a patient treated with antithyroid drugs. These receptors came from a female donor with Graves disease. The CDR3 runs from the conserved cysteine through the conserved F or W. The order of the fields is V gene, D gene, clone size, J gene, CDR3 DNA, CDR3 protein. D genes are given only for firm matches. For some rows the clone size is stated as once, few or many, or as a class when expanded; others skip it.

TRBV28	-	many	TRBJ1-5	TGTGCCAGCAGCTCTACCCGCAGGGGTGGTAGCAATCAGCCCCAGCATTTT	CASSSTRRGGSNQPQHF
TRBV6-1	-	many	TRBJ1-2	TGTGCCAGCGGTGACCTCCCACTGGCGGGCTACACCTTC	CASGDLPLAGYTF
TRBV20-1	-	-	TRBJ1-1	TGCAGTGCTAGAGATCCCCAGTCCGGGCCCGCTGAAGCTTTCTTT	CSARDPQSGPAEAFF
TRBV7-9	-	many	TRBJ2-7	TGTGCCAGCAGGAAGGAGGTAGGGAGATACGAGCAGTACTTC	CASRKEVGRYEQYF
TRBV3-1	-	-	TRBJ2-1	TGTGCCAGCAGTATACTAGCATCCTACAATGAGCAGTTCTTC	CASSILASYNEQFF
TRBV30	-	-	TRBJ2-2	TGTGCCTGGAGTGCCGGCGGCGGCAGGGAGCTGTTTTTT	CAWSAGGGRELFF
TRBV7-9	-	-	TRBJ1-1	TGTGCCAGCAGCTTCCCCATGAACACTGAAGCTTTCTTT	CASSFPMNTEAFF
TRBV20-1	TRBD1	-	TRBJ2-5	TGCAGTGCCACGGGACAGAACCAAGAGACCCAGTACTTC	CSATGQNQETQYF
TRBV28	-	many	TRBJ2-4	TGTGCCAGCAGCCTGACATTTGGGCAAGGGGCCAAAAACATTCAGTACTTC	CASSLTFGQGAKNIQYF
TRBV7-9	-	-	TRBJ2-7	TGTGCCAGCAGCCGCCCTTGGCCTGGGGGAAGCTACGAGCAGTACTTC	CASSRPWPGGSYEQYF
TRBV7-2	-	few	TRBJ2-7	TGTGCCAGCAGCTTAGTGATTCCAGGAGGGCGCTCTTACGAGCAGTACTTC	CASSLVIPGGRSYEQYF
TRBV6-2/TRBV6-3	-	-	TRBJ1-1	TGTGCCAGCAGTGTAGCGGCAGGCGCCCCTCTTGAAGCTTTCTTT	CASSVAAGAPLEAFF
TRBV7-2	TRBD1	-	TRBJ2-2	TGTGCCAGCAGCCGTGTACAGGGGGCCAGCACCGGGGAGCTGTTTTTT	CASSRVQGASTGELFF
TRBV29-1	TRBD2	-	TRBJ2-5	TGCAGCGCCGGGACTAGCGTAGAAGGGACCCAGTACTTC	CSAGTSVEGTQYF
TRBV2	-	many	TRBJ2-7	TGTGCCAGCACTCGTGGGGACGAGCAGTACTTC	CASTRGDEQYF
TRBV15	-	few	TRBJ1-1	TGTGCCACCAGCAGAGACGGGGCCAGCGAAGCTTTCTTT	CATSRDGASEAFF
TRBV2	TRBD1	many	TRBJ1-4	TGTGCCAGCCGGGACAGGGACGTTACTAATGAAAAACTGTTTTTT	CASRDRDVTNEKLFF
TRBV18	-	once	TRBJ2-5	TGTGCCAGCTCACCCCGAAGCGGGACACACAAACAAGAGACCCAGTACTTC	CASSPRSGTHKQETQYF
TRBV19	TRBD1	-	TRBJ1-5	TGTGCCAGTAGTGTATCCGGGACAGTGCAGCCCCAGCATTTT	CASSVSGTVQPQHF
TRBV20-1	TRBD2	-	TRBJ2-7	TGCAGTGCTCCCGTGGGCCCGGGAGGCATCTACGAGCAGTACTTC	CSAPVGPGGIYEQYF
TRBV18	-	few	TRBJ1-1	TGTGCCAGCTCACCACAGGAAATGAACACTGAAGCTTTCTTT	CASSPQEMNTEAFF
TRBV27	-	many	TRBJ1-4	TGTGCCAGCAGTCATGGGCCTTGGGAAAAACTGTTTTTT	CASSHGPWEKLFF
TRBV10-1	-	-	TRBJ2-7	TGCGCCAGCAGTGAGTCGGGACCCCCCGGGTCCTACGAGCAGTACTTC	CASSESGPPGSYEQYF
TRBV2	-	few	TRBJ2-5	TGTGCCAGCAGTGAGGCCTCAGAGACCCAGTACTTC	CASSEASETQYF
TRBV12-3/TRBV12-4	TRBD1	many	TRBJ2-5	TGTGCCAGCAGTCTCGGACAGGGTGGGCAAGAGACCCAGTACTTC	CASSLGQGGQETQYF
TRBV19	-	-	TRBJ1-1	TGTGCCTCCGGGGTACGTGGCACTGAAGCTTTCTTT	CASGVRGTEAFF